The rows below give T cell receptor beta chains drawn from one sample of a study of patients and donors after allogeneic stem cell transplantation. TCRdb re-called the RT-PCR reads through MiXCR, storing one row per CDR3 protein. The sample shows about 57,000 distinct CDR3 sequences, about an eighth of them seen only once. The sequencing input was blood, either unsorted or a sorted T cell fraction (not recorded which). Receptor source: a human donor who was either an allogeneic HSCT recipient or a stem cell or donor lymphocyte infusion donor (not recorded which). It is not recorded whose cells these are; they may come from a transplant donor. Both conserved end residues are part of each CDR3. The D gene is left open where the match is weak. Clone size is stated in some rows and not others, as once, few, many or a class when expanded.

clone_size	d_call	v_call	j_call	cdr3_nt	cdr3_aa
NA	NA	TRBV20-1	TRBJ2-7	TGCAGTGCTAGAGATCAGGGGGGTAGCTCCTACGAGCAGTACTTC	CSARDQGGSSYEQYF
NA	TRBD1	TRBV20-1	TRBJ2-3	TGCAGTGCTAGAGTGAATACAGGGGGCGCGGGAGATACGCAGTATTTT	CSARVNTGGAGDTQYF
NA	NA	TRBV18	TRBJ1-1	TGTGCCAGCTCACCGTCGGGCACCGTCATTGAAGCTTTCTTT	CASSPSGTVIEAFF
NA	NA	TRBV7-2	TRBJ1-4	TGTGCCAGCAGCTTAGCGGGGGCAGGGTCAGGAGAAAAACTGTTTTTT	CASSLAGAGSGEKLFF
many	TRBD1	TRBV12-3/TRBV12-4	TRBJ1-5	TGTGCCAGCAGTTTAGTATACCACCGGGTTCTACCAGGGGGCCCTAGCAATCAGCCCCAGCATTTT	CASSLVYHRVLPGGPSNQPQHF
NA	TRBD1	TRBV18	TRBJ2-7	TGTGCCAGCTCGCTCGGGGACAGCCTCTACGAGCAGTACTTC	CASSLGDSLYEQYF
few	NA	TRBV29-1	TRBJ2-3	TGCAGCGTGCGGGGCCCCAAAGTTACGGATACGCAGTATTTT	CSVRGPKVTDTQYF
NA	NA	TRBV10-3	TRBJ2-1	TGTGCCATCAGTGTCAAGGAGAGCTATGAGCAGTTCTTC	CAISVKESYEQFF
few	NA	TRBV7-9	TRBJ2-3	TGTGCCAGCAGCCATCGAACACAAGATACGCAGTATTTT	CASSHRTQDTQYF
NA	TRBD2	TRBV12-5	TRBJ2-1	TGTGCTAGTGGTTTGGTAGGAGGACTAGCGGGAGAGAATAACAATGAGCAGTTCTTC	CASGLVGGLAGENNNEQFF
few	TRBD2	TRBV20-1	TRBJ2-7	TGCAGTGCTAGACAACCGGGACTAGGGTTATCCTACGAGCAGTACTTC	CSARQPGLGLSYEQYF
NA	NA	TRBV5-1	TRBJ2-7	TGCGCCAGCAGCTTGGAAATACAGAAAAAAGGGATGTACGAGCAGTACTTC	CASSLEIQKKGMYEQYF
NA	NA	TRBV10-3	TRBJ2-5	TGTGCCATCAGTGAGTCTAAAGGGTTGACAGAGACCCAGTACTTC	CAISESKGLTETQYF
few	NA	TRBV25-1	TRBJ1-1	TGTGCCAGCACACCTACAGGGAACACTGAAGCTTTCTTT	CASTPTGNTEAFF
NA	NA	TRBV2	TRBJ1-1	TGTGCCAGCAGCGAACAGAGCTTTAACACTGAAGCTTTCTTT	CASSEQSFNTEAFF
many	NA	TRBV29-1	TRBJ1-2	TGCAGCGTTGACTTGGACTATGGCTACACCTTC	CSVDLDYGYTF
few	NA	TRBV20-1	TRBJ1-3	TGCAGTGCTAGCTTACCGGGATCAACAAACACCATATATTTT	CSASLPGSTNTIYF
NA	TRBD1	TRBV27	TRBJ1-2	TGTGCCAGCACTCTTAGCGGACAGGGGAAAAGGTTGAACTATGGCTACACCTTC	CASTLSGQGKRLNYGYTF
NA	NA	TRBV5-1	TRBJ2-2	TGCGCCAGCAGCTTGGAACAGGGTTTCCACGGGGAGCTGTTTTTT	CASSLEQGFHGELFF
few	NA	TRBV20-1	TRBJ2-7	TGCAGTGCTATCCGAGACCAAGCGGTCCCCGAGCAGTACTTC	CSAIRDQAVPEQYF
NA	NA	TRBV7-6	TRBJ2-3	TGTGCCAGCAGCCCCCAGTCGCTTTTGGATACGCAGTATTTT	CASSPQSLLDTQYF
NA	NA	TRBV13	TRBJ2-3	TGTGCCAGCAGCTTCAGTCTTCTTAGCACAGATACGCAGTATTTT	CASSFSLLSTDTQYF
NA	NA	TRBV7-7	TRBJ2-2	TGTGCTAGCAGCTCCGCGCCGAGACACCGAGCCGGGGAGCTGTTTTTT	CASSSAPRHRAGELFF
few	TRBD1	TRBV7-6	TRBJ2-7	TGTGCCAGCAGCGCAACAGGGGCGAGCTCCTACGAGCAGTACTTC	CASSATGASSYEQYF
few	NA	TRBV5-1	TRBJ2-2	TGCGCCAGCAGCTGGGGGGCAGCGGGCACGAACACCGGGGAGCTGTTTTTT	CASSWGAAGTNTGELFF
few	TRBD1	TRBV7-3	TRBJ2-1	TGTGCCAGCAGCCCGGACAGGGTTTCGGATGAGCAGTTCTTC	CASSPDRVSDEQFF
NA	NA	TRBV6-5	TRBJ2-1	TGTGCCAGCAGCCCAGACAGGCTCCTGTACAATGAGCAGTTCTTC	CASSPDRLLYNEQFF
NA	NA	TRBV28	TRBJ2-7	TGTGCCAGCAGTTTATCCTACGAGGGCACAGACGAGCAGTACTTC	CASSLSYEGTDEQYF
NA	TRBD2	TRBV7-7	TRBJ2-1	TGTGCTAGCAGCTCCACAACTAGCGGGGATTACAATGAGCAGTTCTTC	CASSSTTSGDYNEQFF
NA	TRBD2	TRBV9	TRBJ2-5	TGTGCCAGCAGCGTAGACCTAGCGGGAGGCCAAGAGACCCAGTACTTC	CASSVDLAGGQETQYF
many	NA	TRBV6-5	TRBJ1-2	TGTGCCAGCAGTTACCAGGCCTCTAACTATGGCTACACCTTC	CASSYQASNYGYTF
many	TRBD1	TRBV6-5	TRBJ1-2	TGTGCCAGCAGTTACTCGACAGGGAACTATGGCTACACCTTC	CASSYSTGNYGYTF
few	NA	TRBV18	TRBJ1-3	TGTGCCAGCTCACCTGGATCTGGAAACACCATATATTTT	CASSPGSGNTIYF
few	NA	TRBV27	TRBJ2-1	TGTGCCAGCACGGACCGACGACCCAATGAGCAGTTCTTC	CASTDRRPNEQFF
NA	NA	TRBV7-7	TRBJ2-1	TGTGCTAGCAGCTTAGTCGCGGATAGTGAGGATGAGCAGTTCTTC	CASSLVADSEDEQFF
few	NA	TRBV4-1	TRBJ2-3	TGCGCCAGCAGCCAAGGACTATTCGGACGGAGGCTAGATACGCAGTATTTT	CASSQGLFGRRLDTQYF